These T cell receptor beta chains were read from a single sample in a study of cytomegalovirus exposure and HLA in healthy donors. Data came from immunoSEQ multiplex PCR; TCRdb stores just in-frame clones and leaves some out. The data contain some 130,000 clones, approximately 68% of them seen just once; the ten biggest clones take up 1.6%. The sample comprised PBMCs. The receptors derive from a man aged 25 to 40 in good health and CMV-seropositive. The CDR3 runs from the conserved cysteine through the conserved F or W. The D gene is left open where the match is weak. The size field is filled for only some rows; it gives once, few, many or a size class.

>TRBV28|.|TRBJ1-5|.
TGTGCCAGCAGTCCCCTCCCCGACCCCGGGGGGAATCAGCCCCAGCATTTT
CASSPLPDPGGNQPQHF
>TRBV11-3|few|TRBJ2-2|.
TGTGCCAGCAGCTATACAGGGAATCCCGGGGAGCTGTTTTTT
CASSYTGNPGELFF
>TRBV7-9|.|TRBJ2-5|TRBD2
TGTGCCAGCAGCCCGGGACTAGCGGGAGAGACCCAGTACTTC
CASSPGLAGETQYF
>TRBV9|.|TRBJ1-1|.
TGTGCCAGCAGCGTAGATCTAGGGTGGGAGCAGGCGAACACTGAAGCTTTCTTT
CASSVDLGWEQANTEAFF
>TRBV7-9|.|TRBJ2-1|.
TGTGCCAGCAGCTTATGGGTAAGCGATGAGCAGTTCTTC
CASSLWVSDEQFF
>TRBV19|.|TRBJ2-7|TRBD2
TGTGCCAGTAGTGGGAGACTAGCGGGATACTACGAGCAGTACTTC
CASSGRLAGYYEQYF
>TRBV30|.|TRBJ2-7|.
TGTGCCTGGAGTGTGGCAGAAACAGAGCAGTACTTC
CAWSVAETEQYF
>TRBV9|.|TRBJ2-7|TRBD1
TGTGCCAGCAGCGGGGGACAGGGAAACTACGAGCAGTACTTC
CASSGGQGNYEQYF
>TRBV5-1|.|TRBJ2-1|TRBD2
TGCGCCAGCCACAGGACTAGCTCTAATATCGGTGAGCAGTTCTTC
CASHRTSSNIGEQFF
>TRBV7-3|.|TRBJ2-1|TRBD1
TGTGCCAGCAGCCCGTCCCGGGACAGGGACAATGAGCAGTTCTTC
CASSPSRDRDNEQFF
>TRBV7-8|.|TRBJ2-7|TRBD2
TGTGCCAGCAGCTTAGCTGGGACTAGCGGGAGACCCTTCTCCTACGAGCAGTACTTC
CASSLAGTSGRPFSYEQYF
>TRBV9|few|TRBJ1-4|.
TGTGCCAGCAGCGCCCGACAGGCAACTAATGAAAAACTGTTTTTT
CASSARQATNEKLFF
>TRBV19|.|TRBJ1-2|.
TGTGCCAGTAGTAATAGAGGGAATGGCGGCTATGGCTACACCTTC
CASSNRGNGGYGYTF
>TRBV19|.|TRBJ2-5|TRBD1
TGTGCCAGTAGTCCACAAACAGGGGCTTGGGAGACCCAGTACTTC
CASSPQTGAWETQYF
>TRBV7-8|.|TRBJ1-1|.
TGTGCCAGCAGCTTAACGACAGGGAACACTGAAGCTTTCTTT
CASSLTTGNTEAFF
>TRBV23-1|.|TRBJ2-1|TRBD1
TGCGCCAGCACCCACACTGCGGGGACAGGGGTCTTTGGTGAGCAGTTCTTC
CASTHTAGTGVFGEQFF
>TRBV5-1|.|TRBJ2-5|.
TGCGCCAGCAGCCCTCCCGGGGAGACCCAGTACTTC
CASSPPGETQYF
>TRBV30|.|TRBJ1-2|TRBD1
TGTGCCTGGATCCCCACCGGGACAGGAAGAATCTATGGCTACACCTTC
CAWIPTGTGRIYGYTF
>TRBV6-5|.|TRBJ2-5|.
TGTGCCAGCAGGCCACAGGGATTTCCCTCAGGGACCCAGTACTTC
CASRPQGFPSGTQYF
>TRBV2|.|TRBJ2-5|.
TGTGCCAGCGCAAGGGACACACCACCGCTAGAGACCCAGTACTTC
CASARDTPPLETQYF
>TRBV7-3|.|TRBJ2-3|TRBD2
TGTGCCAGCAGCTTCGGGACTAGCGGAAGCACAGATACGCAGTATTTT
CASSFGTSGSTDTQYF
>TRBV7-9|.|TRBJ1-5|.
TGTGCCAGCAGCCGGCAGGGGCAGCCCCAGCATTTT
CASSRQGQPQHF
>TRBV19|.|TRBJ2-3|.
TGTGCCAGTAGTCTAGACGGGGAGGATACGCAGTATTTT
CASSLDGEDTQYF
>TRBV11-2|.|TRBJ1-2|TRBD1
TGTGCCAGCAGCCCCGACAGGGTCTATGGCTACACCTTC
CASSPDRVYGYTF
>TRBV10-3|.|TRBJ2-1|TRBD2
TGTGCCATCAGTGAAGCTGGGACTAGCGGGAGGGCCGCTCTTAATGAGCAGTTCTTC
CAISEAGTSGRAALNEQFF
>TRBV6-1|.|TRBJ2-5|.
TGTGCCAGCAGTGAAGGGAGGTGGTTGGGGCAAGAGACCCAGTACTTC
CASSEGRWLGQETQYF
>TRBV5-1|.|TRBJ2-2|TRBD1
TGCGCCAGCAGCTCGACAGGGATGAGCACCGGGGAGCTGTTTTTT
CASSSTGMSTGELFF
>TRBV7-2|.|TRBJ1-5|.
TGTGCCAGCAGCTTAGACAGAAATCAGCCCCAGCATTTT
CASSLDRNQPQHF
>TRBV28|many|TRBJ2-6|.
TGTGCCAGCAGTTTAGGCGGATTGTCTGGGGCCAACGTCCTGACTTTC
CASSLGGLSGANVLTF
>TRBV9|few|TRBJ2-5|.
TGTGCCAGCAGCGTAGAGCCGGGGTGGAGGGAGACCCAGTACTTC
CASSVEPGWRETQYF
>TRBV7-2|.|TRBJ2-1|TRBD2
TGTGCCAGCAGCTTAGGACTAGCGGGCTACAATGAGCAGTTCTTC
CASSLGLAGYNEQFF
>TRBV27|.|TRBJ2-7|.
TGTGCCAGCAGTTACTCAGCCAGGGATTACTCCTACGAGCAGTACTTC
CASSYSARDYSYEQYF
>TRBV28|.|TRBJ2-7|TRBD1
TGTGCCAGCAGTTCACAGGGGGTGTCCTACGAGCAGTACTTC
CASSSQGVSYEQYF
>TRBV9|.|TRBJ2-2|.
TGTGCCAGCAGCGTATCTTACTCCGGGGAGCTGTTTTTT
CASSVSYSGELFF
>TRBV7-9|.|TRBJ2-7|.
TGTGCCAGCAGCTTAGCCCGGGACACCTCCTACGAGCAGTACTTC
CASSLARDTSYEQYF
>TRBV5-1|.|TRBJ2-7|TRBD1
TGCGCCAGCAGCCCCGAGTTCGGGACAGGGGTCGACGAGCAGTACTTC
CASSPEFGTGVDEQYF
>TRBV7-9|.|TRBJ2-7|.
TGTGCCAGCACATTCCGGGACACCACCTACGAGCAGTACTTC
CASTFRDTTYEQYF
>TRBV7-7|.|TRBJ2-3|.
TGTGCTAGCAGCTTATCCGGGACACCCGGGGATACGCAGTATTTT
CASSLSGTPGDTQYF
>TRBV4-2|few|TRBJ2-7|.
TGTGCCAGCAGCCGAGGGACTCCATACGAGCAGTACTTC
CASSRGTPYEQYF
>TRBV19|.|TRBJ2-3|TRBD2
TGTGCCAGTAGTCCCTGGACTAGCGGGAGGGATACGCAGTATTTT
CASSPWTSGRDTQYF
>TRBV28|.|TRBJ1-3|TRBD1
TGTGCCAGCAGTCCCCCGGACAGGTCTTCTGGAAACACCATATATTTT
CASSPPDRSSGNTIYF
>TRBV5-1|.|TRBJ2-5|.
TGCGCCAGCAGCCCCCGAGACAGGCTGATCCAAGAGACCCAGTACTTC
CASSPRDRLIQETQYF
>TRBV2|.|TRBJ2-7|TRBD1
TGTGCCAGCAGCGACAGGGCCTACGAGCAGTACTTC
CASSDRAYEQYF
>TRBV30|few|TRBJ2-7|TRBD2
TGTGCCGGGCACTTGAGCGGGAAGGGGAGCTCCTACGAGCAGTACTTC
CAGHLSGKGSSYEQYF
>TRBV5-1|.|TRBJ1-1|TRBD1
TGCGCCAGCAGCTTAGGGGGCCCTGAAGCTTTCTTT
CASSLGGPEAFF
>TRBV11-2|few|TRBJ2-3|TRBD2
TGTGCCAGCAGCTTAGGTTGGACTAGCGGAAGCACAGATACGCAGTATTTT
CASSLGWTSGSTDTQYF
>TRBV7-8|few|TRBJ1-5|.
TGTGCCAGCAGCTCCGAGGGTCAGCCCCAGCATTTT
CASSSEGQPQHF
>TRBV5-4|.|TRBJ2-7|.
TGTGCCAGCAGTTCATCTGTTAGCGTTTACGAGCAGTACTTC
CASSSSVSVYEQYF
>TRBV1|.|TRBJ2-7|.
TGCACCAGCAGCCAAGGACTAGCGGGAGGCTACGAGCAGTACTTC
CTSSQGLAGGYEQYF
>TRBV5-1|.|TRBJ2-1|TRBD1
TGCGCCAGCAGCTATACAGGGGGAACCTACAATGAGCAGTTCTTC
CASSYTGGTYNEQFF
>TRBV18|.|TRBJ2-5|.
TGTGCCAGCGCTCCGTCCGGGGGCCAAGAGACCCAGTACTTC
CASAPSGGQETQYF
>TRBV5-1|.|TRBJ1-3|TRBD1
TGCGCCAGCAGCGATCCGGGACAGGGGGCGACCATATATTTT
CASSDPGQGATIYF
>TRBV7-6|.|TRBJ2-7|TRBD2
TGTGCCAGCAGCTTACCACTAGCGGACGAGCAGTACTTC
CASSLPLADEQYF
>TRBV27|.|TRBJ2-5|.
TGTGCCAGCACCCCGACAGGATTGGGGGAGACCCAGTACTTC
CASTPTGLGETQYF
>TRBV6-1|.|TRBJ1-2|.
TGTGCCAGCAGTGCGGCGGAGGCTGGGTTCTATGGCTACACCTTC
CASSAAEAGFYGYTF
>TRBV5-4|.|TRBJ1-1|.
TGTGCCAGCAGCTTGGTCGGGGTGAGCACTGAAGCTTTCTTT
CASSLVGVSTEAFF
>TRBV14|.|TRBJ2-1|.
TGTGCCAGCAGCCAAGATGAAGGGAGTTCCTACAATGAGCAGTTCTTC
CASSQDEGSSYNEQFF
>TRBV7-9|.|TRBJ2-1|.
TGTGCCAGCAGCTTAGCGCGGATCGATGAGCAGTTCTTC
CASSLARIDEQFF
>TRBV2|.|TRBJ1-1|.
TGTGCCACCCTGATGCCTACAGCTTTCTTT
CATLMPTAFF